A selection of T cell receptor beta chains follows, all from one sample in a study of T cell repertoires in cytomegalovirus infection. The antigens for these receptors are not known. TCRdb reanalysed the reads using MiXCR and keeps one entry per CDR3 protein. The data show fewer than 1,000,000 distinct CDR3 sequences, about a third seen once. Source: cultured CD8+ T cells from PBMCs, taken from culture after CMV antigen stimulation. The receptors originated from a human donor in good health (CMV status not recorded). Some clones in this sample may be carry-over from other donors' samples. CDR3s include the opening cysteine and the closing phenylalanine or tryptophan. Each record gives: V gene, clone size, D gene, J gene, CDR3 DNA, CDR3 protein. D genes are given only for firm matches. Not all rows give a size; the values are once, few, many and, for expanded clones, a class.

>TRBV7-2|many|-|TRBJ1-1
TGTGCCAGCAGCTTAGAGAACACTGAAGCTTTCTTT
CASSLENTEAFF
>TRBV6-1|-|TRBD1|TRBJ2-3
TGTGCCAGCAGTGGGACAGGGGCTCTGAAGGCTACGCAGTATTTT
CASSGTGALKATQYF
>TRBV7-9|-|-|TRBJ2-1
TGTGCCAGCAGCTTACTGAATAGCGTGAGCTCCTACAATGAGCAGTTCTTC
CASSLLNSVSSYNEQFF
>TRBV30|-|TRBD2|TRBJ2-4
TGTGTCTGGAGCTGGGGACTAGCGGGGGGCGTAACCAAAAACATTCAGTACTTC
CVWSWGLAGGVTKNIQYF
>TRBV29-1|-|-|TRBJ2-6
TGCAGCGTTTCCGAAGGTAGCTCTGGGGCCAACGTCCTGACTTTC
CSVSEGSSGANVLTF
>TRBV15|few|-|TRBJ1-2
TGTGCCACCAGCAGAGATCGGGGGGCGGGGAATGGCTACACCTTC
CATSRDRGAGNGYTF
>TRBV28|-|-|TRBJ1-5
TGTGCCAGCAGCACCCCCACTAATGTGGGTTTTGGTAGCAATCAGCCCCAGCATTTT
CASSTPTNVGFGSNQPQHF
>TRBV2|-|-|TRBJ1-6
TGTGCCGGGGGGGGAGGGACCTATAATTCACCCCTCCACTTT
CAGGGGTYNSPLHF
>TRBV7-3|few|-|TRBJ2-1
TGTGCCAGCAGCTTAATGGGTGAGCAGTTCTTC
CASSLMGEQFF
>TRBV7-9|many|-|TRBJ1-2
TGTGCCAGCAGCCTTTCCGACGGCAGCTATGGCTACACCTTC
CASSLSDGSYGYTF
>TRBV4-3|-|TRBD1|TRBJ2-2
TGCGCCAGCAGCCAAGATTGGGCAGGGGGCGCCACCGGGGAGCTGTTTTTT
CASSQDWAGGATGELFF